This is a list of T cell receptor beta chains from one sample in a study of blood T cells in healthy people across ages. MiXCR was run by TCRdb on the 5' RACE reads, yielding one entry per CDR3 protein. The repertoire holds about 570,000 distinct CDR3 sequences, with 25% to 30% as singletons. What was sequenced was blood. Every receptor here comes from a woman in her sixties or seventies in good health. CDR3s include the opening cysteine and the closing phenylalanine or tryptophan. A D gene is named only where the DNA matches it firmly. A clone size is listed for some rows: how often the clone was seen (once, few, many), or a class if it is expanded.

TGCAGCCTTTCTAGCGAGGAGACCCAGTACTTC | CSLSSEETQYF | TRBJ2-5 | TRBV20-1 | NA | NA
TGTGCCATCGGCTCGGGACAGGGGCGAGAGCAGTACTTC | CAIGSGQGREQYF | TRBJ2-7 | TRBV27 | TRBD1 | NA
TGTGCCAGCAGCCCAACTAGCGGGGGGTACTCCTACGAGCAGTACTTC | CASSPTSGGYSYEQYF | TRBJ2-7 | TRBV7-2 | TRBD2 | NA
TGCGCCAGCAGCCAAGATCTCCGCAGTAGTCAAGAGACCCAGTACTTC | CASSQDLRSSQETQYF | TRBJ2-5 | TRBV4-3 | NA | NA
TGTGCCAGCAGCCCAAACAGTCTACGGCAGCAGTACTTC | CASSPNSLRQQYF | TRBJ2-5 | TRBV5-6 | NA | NA
TGCGCCAGCAGCAATGGACAGGGTGCAGGAAACACCATATATTTT | CASSNGQGAGNTIYF | TRBJ1-3 | TRBV5-1 | TRBD1 | NA
TGTGCCAGCAGTATACAGGGGGTGGGCCCTGAAACTTTCTTT | CASSIQGVGPETFF | TRBJ1-1 | TRBV12-3/TRBV12-4 | TRBD1 | few
TGTGCCAGCAGTTCCTACCCCCGAGGGGAGCAGTACTTC | CASSSYPRGEQYF | TRBJ2-7 | TRBV27 | NA | few
TGCAGTGCTAGCGGGGGATTATACAATGAGCAGTTCTTC | CSASGGLYNEQFF | TRBJ2-1 | TRBV20-1 | NA | few
TGTGCCAGCAGTTACAGACTGGACACCGGGGAGCTGTTTTTT | CASSYRLDTGELFF | TRBJ2-2 | TRBV6-6 | NA | few
TGTGCCAGCAGCTTCGCAGGTTCAGGAGAAAAACTGTTTTTT | CASSFAGSGEKLFF | TRBJ1-4 | TRBV7-9 | NA | NA